In its sample, the clone carrying this T cell receptor beta chain was seen many times. The data stem from a study of T cells in Graves' hyperthyroidism and ophthalmopathy. Overall study context: Peripheral blood was collected at initial diagnosis, before any treatment.

RNA transcripts provided the source from which TCR beta CDR3 regions were amplified. The study used the HTBI primer set for a first-round RT-PCR of the TCR CDR3. TCRdb redid the calling of the multiplex PCR reads with MiXCR, one entry per CDR3 protein. The sample includes around 430,000 distinct CDR3 sequences, just under 15% of them seen just once. V was cut by 3 bases and J by 6 bases, with 17 bases left in between. Germline V lookup: CDR1 KGHSH, CDR2 LQKENI. This CDR3 is 15 amino acids long. The diagnostic basis comprised clinical symptoms, serum thyroxine and TRAb, thyroid ultrasound and orbital computed tomography.

The material sequenced was blood. This chain uses TRBV18 with TRBJ1-2; possible D gene TRBD1, 6 bases. This receptor was obtained from a woman in her twenties or thirties with Graves' hyperthyroidism. The CDR3 DNA sequence: TGTGCCAGCTCACCGGGGGGCGCAGGCGGTAATGGCTACACCTTC. Translation gives CASSPGGAGGNGYTF. Full variable domain (outside the CDR3, taken from reference TRBV18 and TRBJ1-2): NAGVMQNPRHLVRRRGQEARLRCSPMKGHSHVYWYRQLPEEGLKFMVYLQKENIIDESGMPKERFSAEFPKEGPSILRIQQVVRGDSAAYFCASSPGGAGGNGYTFGSGTRLTVV.